A single count supports the clone carrying this T cell receptor (beta chain). As yet, its antigen is unknown. This CDR3 comprises 14 residues. V was trimmed by 4 bases and J by 4 bases, leaving 14 bases between them. Germline-derived CDR1 and CDR2 are SGDLS and YYNGEE. Tumor samples were taken before definitive surgery or chemotherapy. This record belongs to a study of high-grade serous ovarian cancer treatment subgroups. As for the study in general: On average, roughly 14,000 reads and roughly 7,000 unique TCR beta rearrangements were obtained per sample. General study findings and limits: TCR clonal relatedness correlated positively with neoantigen level. The analyses considered CDR3 and ignored CDR1 and CDR2. Tumors within one patient showed repertoire similarity of about 0.11 to 0.85.

Generated by immunoSEQ multiplex PCR, the TCRdb table keeps only in-frame clones and is missing some. The sample lists more than 35,000 clones; about 80% were seen once. The chain is built from TRBV9 and TRBJ1-2, with a tentative D call TRBD1 (5 bases). The sequencing sample was made of tumor tissue. This clonotype was sampled from a human donor with high-grade serous ovarian cancer. CDR3 coding DNA: TGTGCCAGCAGCTTGGAGGGTCAGGGCTATGGCTACACCTTC. This gives the protein CASSLEGQGYGYTF.